The entry that follows covers one TCR beta chain sequence. These data are taken from a study of blood T cell repertoires in COVID-19. Across the study: PBMCs, B-cell-depleted T cells, or T cells provided the cDNA or gDNA that made up the material.

Germline V gene lookup returns CDR1 MNHEY and CDR2 SMNVEV (reference sequence). V was clipped by 3 bases and J by 3 bases, with 14 bases between them. The CDR3 runs 15 residues. Assay used: immunoSEQ multiplex PCR; TCRdb lists only in-frame clones, some missing. The sample includes over 200,000 clones, over 75% of them seen just once. The receptor was isolated from a middle-aged woman with acute or convalescent COVID-19. The chain carries TRBV27 and TRBJ1-1, with a possible D match to TRBD1 (5 bases). Sequenced sample: peripheral blood. CDR3 in DNA: TGTGCCAGCAGTTTGATGGCGGGGGTGTACACTGAAGCTTTCTTT. Its protein is CASSLMAGVYTEAFF.